The clone carrying this T cell receptor (beta chain) was picked up a small number of times. CDR1 and CDR2 (germline): SGHVS, FNYEAQ. The CDR3 runs to 15 residues. Trimming cost V 0 bases and J 5 bases, with 12 bases left between them. Unique molecular identifiers tagged individual cDNA molecules. One entry per CDR3 protein results from TCRdb running MiXCR on the 5' RACE reads. The sample contains tens of thousands of distinct CDR3 sequences, approximately 7.6% of which appear only once. This record belongs to a study of early T cells in non-severe SARS-CoV-2 infection. About the study: Sequencing of unsorted whole blood was done on bulk RNA, leaving chains unpaired.

The specimen was whole blood. The TCR sequence derives from an adult who was a healthcare worker with PCR-confirmed SARS-CoV-2 infection or an uninfected control (not recorded which). The V gene is TRBV7-6, the J gene TRBJ2-3, with unresolved D. CDR3 sequence (DNA): TGTGCCAGCAGCTTAGCTAATTACCGCGGAGATACGCAGTATTTT. This codes for CASSLANYRGDTQYF.